The rows below give T cell receptor beta chains drawn from one sample of a study of blood T cell repertoires in COVID-19. Assay: immunoSEQ multiplex PCR; the TCRdb copy retains only in-frame clones and omits some. The sample shows roughly 250,000 clones, about 89% of them seen only once. Sequences were obtained from peripheral blood. The receptors originated from a man aged 25 to 45 with acute or convalescent COVID-19. Both conserved end residues are part of each CDR3. D genes are given only for firm matches. Clone size, where shown, is once, few, many, or a class for clones that have expanded.

v_call	j_call	clone_size	d_call	cdr3_nt	cdr3_aa
TRBV19	TRBJ2-7	once	.	TGTGCCAGTAGTATAGTAGCCGGGACAAAAACTTCCTACGAGCAGTACTTC	CASSIVAGTKTSYEQYF
TRBV7-2	TRBJ1-2	.	.	TGTGCCAGCAGCTCCCTCTATGGCTACACCTTC	CASSSLYGYTF
TRBV7-8	TRBJ2-7	.	.	TGTGCCAGCAGCCGTACAGGCGATGGGTCCTACGAGCAGTACTTC	CASSRTGDGSYEQYF
TRBV7-3	TRBJ2-1	.	TRBD2	TGTGCCAGCAGCTCGGGACTAGCGACCCACAATGAGCAGTTCTTC	CASSSGLATHNEQFF
TRBV7-5	TRBJ2-2	.	.	TGTGCCAGAAGCTTCCGCCGGACAGGTAAAGGCAGGGAGCTGTTTTTT	CARSFRRTGKGRELFF
TRBV27	TRBJ2-4	.	.	TGTGCCAGCAGTCCAAGCGCGGGAGCCAAAAACATTCAGTACTTC	CASSPSAGAKNIQYF
TRBV6-5	TRBJ1-5	.	.	TGTGCCAGCACCCAATTTGTGGCAGGGAATCAGCCCCAGCATTTT	CASTQFVAGNQPQHF
TRBV30	TRBJ2-7	.	TRBD2	TGTGCCTGGAGGGTCGGACTAGCGGGGAATGACGAGCAGTACTTC	CAWRVGLAGNDEQYF
TRBV7-9	TRBJ1-2	.	.	TGTGCCAGCAGCTTATCGGACTATGGCTACACCTTC	CASSLSDYGYTF
TRBV4-2	TRBJ2-7	.	TRBD2	TGTGCCAGCAGCCAAGTTAGCGGGGTGAACTCCTACGAGCAGTACTTC	CASSQVSGVNSYEQYF
TRBV30	TRBJ2-3	.	.	TGTGCCTGGAATAGACAGAGAGATACGCAGTATTTT	CAWNRQRDTQYF
TRBV2	TRBJ2-3	.	TRBD2	TGTGCCAGCTCAAGACACCTGGCGGGAGGGCCTACAGATACGCAGTATTTT	CASSRHLAGGPTDTQYF
TRBV6-5	TRBJ2-2	.	.	TGTGCCGGGGGGACAGAGAACACCGGGGAGCTGTTTTTT	CAGGTENTGELFF
TRBV9	TRBJ2-6	.	.	TGTGCCAGCAGCGTAGCCCCAGGGCTAGACACGTTATCCCCTGGGGCCAACGTCCTGACTTTC	CASSVAPGLDTLSPGANVLTF
TRBV3-1/TRBV3-2	TRBJ2-3	once	.	TGTGCCAGCACAAACCTACAGGCCACAGATACGCAGTATTTT	CASTNLQATDTQYF
TRBV3-1/TRBV3-2	TRBJ2-5	.	TRBD2	TGTGCCAGCAGCCAAAACCCCGGGACTAGTCGTGAGACCCAGTACTTC	CASSQNPGTSRETQYF
TRBV28	TRBJ1-1	few	.	TGTGCCATCCAAGGGGGTTGGGGGAGAGACACTGAAGCTTTCTTT	CAIQGGWGRDTEAFF
TRBV5-6	TRBJ2-7	.	TRBD1	TGTGCCAGCAGCATACAGGGGCTACCTGTCACCTACACCTACGAGCAGTACTTC	CASSIQGLPVTYTYEQYF
TRBV11-2	TRBJ1-2	.	.	TGTGCCAGCAGCTCCGAGCGGGCACCCAACTATGGCTACACCTTC	CASSSERAPNYGYTF
TRBV6-5	TRBJ2-7	.	TRBD2	TGTGCCAGCAGTAGACTAGCGGGCGAGCAGTACTTC	CASSRLAGEQYF
TRBV28	TRBJ1-2	.	.	TGTGCCAGCAGTCAGCGATATGGCTACACCTTC	CASSQRYGYTF
TRBV19	TRBJ2-5	once	TRBD2	TGTGCCAGTAGTCCGGGACTAGCAGCCCAAGAGACCCAGTACTTC	CASSPGLAAQETQYF
TRBV5-8	TRBJ2-7	.	.	TGTGCCAGCAGCTTGTATGGAATGGGGCCATCCGAGCAGTACTTC	CASSLYGMGPSEQYF
TRBV28	TRBJ1-4	.	.	TGTGCCAGCAGTAAGCCTATTGCAACTAATGAAAAACTGTTTTTT	CASSKPIATNEKLFF
TRBV28	TRBJ1-4	.	.	TGTGCCAGCAGTCCTCCTGGGGCCCATAATGAAAAACTGTTTTTT	CASSPPGAHNEKLFF
TRBV11-2	TRBJ1-1	once	.	TGTGCCAGCAGCTTAGTGGGAGGCGGGTACACTGAAGCTTTCTTT	CASSLVGGGYTEAFF
TRBV19	TRBJ2-3	.	.	TGTGCCAGTAGCAGCCTCCTAGGTACGCAGTATTTT	CASSSLLGTQYF
TRBV5-4	TRBJ1-4	.	.	TGTGCCAGCAGCTTGGGGCAGGGCCCCGGGGAAAAACTGTTTTTT	CASSLGQGPGEKLFF
TRBV6-2/TRBV6-3	TRBJ1-3	.	.	TGTGCCAGCAGTTACTCAGCGGGCGCGCGAAACACCATATATTTT	CASSYSAGARNTIYF
TRBV11-2	TRBJ1-4	once	.	TGTGCCAGCAGCTTGTCTAATCCGTCCGCGAGTGAAAAACTGTTTTTT	CASSLSNPSASEKLFF
TRBV28	TRBJ1-2	once	.	TGTGCCAGCAGTTTCGGAGCTAACTATGGCTACACCTTC	CASSFGANYGYTF
TRBV18	TRBJ1-3	.	TRBD1	TGTGCCAGCTCACTCGGGACAGAGGGCAACACCATATATTTT	CASSLGTEGNTIYF
TRBV2	TRBJ1-2	.	.	TGTGCCAGCAGGATCAGCGCAGCTAACTATGGCTACACCTTC	CASRISAANYGYTF
TRBV19	TRBJ1-3	.	.	TGTGCCAGTATCCAACAGGTGTCCTCTGGAAACACCATATATTTT	CASIQQVSSGNTIYF
TRBV7-8	TRBJ2-3	.	.	TGTGCCAGCATGCGAGATACAGATACGCAGTATTTT	CASMRDTDTQYF
TRBV2	TRBJ2-7	.	TRBD2	TGTGCCAGCAGTGAAAGCGGGGATCTTATCTACGAGCAGTACTTC	CASSESGDLIYEQYF
TRBV4-1	TRBJ2-7	.	TRBD2	TGCGCCAGCAGCCGAGGAGCGGGAGGGAGCTCCTACGAGCAGTACTTC	CASSRGAGGSSYEQYF
TRBV7-6	TRBJ1-6	.	TRBD1	TGTGCCAGCAGCCCTGGGGGACAGGGGAATAATTCACCCCTCCACTTT	CASSPGGQGNNSPLHF
TRBV18	TRBJ1-1	.	.	TGTGCCAGCTCACCAGCTATTAAGAACACTGAAGCTTTCTTT	CASSPAIKNTEAFF
TRBV7-3	TRBJ1-5	.	.	TGTGCCAGCAGCCGAGATAGCAATCAGCCCCAGCATTTT	CASSRDSNQPQHF
TRBV28	TRBJ2-3	.	.	TGTGCCAGCAGTTTGGCAGGGGAGACAGATACGCAGTATTTT	CASSLAGETDTQYF
TRBV5-1	TRBJ1-1	.	.	TGCGCCAGCAGCTGGCTGGGACAAGTGAACACTGAAGCTTTCTTT	CASSWLGQVNTEAFF
TRBV5-1	TRBJ2-2	.	TRBD2	TGCGCCAGCAGCCCCGGGACTAGCGGGGTAGTCGGGGAGCTGTTTTTT	CASSPGTSGVVGELFF
TRBV5-8	TRBJ2-3	few	.	TGTGCCAGCAGCTTGAGGCGGGGGCCCCGAGGAGATACGCAGTATTTT	CASSLRRGPRGDTQYF
TRBV3-1/TRBV3-2	TRBJ2-7	.	TRBD1	TGTGCCAGCAGCATGACAGGGGGTGAGCAGTACTTC	CASSMTGGEQYF
TRBV6-5	TRBJ1-3	.	TRBD1	TGTGCCAGCAGACCTACAGGGGCGGGAAACACCATATATTTT	CASRPTGAGNTIYF
TRBV15	TRBJ1-4	.	.	TGTGCCACCAGCAGGGGGGGGTCGGACCTCCGAGAAAAACTGTTTTTT	CATSRGGSDLREKLFF
TRBV19	TRBJ1-5	.	TRBD1	TGTGCCAGTAGCGACAGGGGTCGAATTAATAGCAATCAGCCCCAGCATTTT	CASSDRGRINSNQPQHF
TRBV5-4	TRBJ1-1	.	.	TGTGCCTGGGGGGGATATCTCACTGAAGCTTTCTTT	CAWGGYLTEAFF
TRBV6-2/TRBV6-3	TRBJ1-5	.	TRBD1	TGTGCCAGCAGTTACCAACCGTGGGACAGCGCTCAGCCCCAGCATTTT	CASSYQPWDSAQPQHF
TRBV4-2	TRBJ2-3	.	TRBD2	TGTGCCAGCAGCCAAACCGGGACTAGAGGGGATACGCAGTATTTT	CASSQTGTRGDTQYF
TRBV10-1	TRBJ1-1	.	.	TGCGCCAGCAGTGATAGGAGAACTGAAGCTTTCTTT	CASSDRRTEAFF
TRBV6-6	TRBJ1-5	.	TRBD1	TGTGCCAGCAGTCCCCGGGACAGGGAACAGCCCCAGCATTTT	CASSPRDREQPQHF
TRBV19	TRBJ1-3	once	.	TGTGCCAGTAGTATAGGATTTAGGAGCCAGAACTCTGGAAACACCATATATTTT	CASSIGFRSQNSGNTIYF
TRBV5-4	TRBJ2-7	few	.	TGTGCCAGCAGCTTGAGGCGGCAGGGAATCAACGAGCAGTACTTC	CASSLRRQGINEQYF
TRBV15	TRBJ1-4	.	.	TGTGCCACCAGCAGAGGTCAGGGTGGGAATGAAAAACTGTTTTTT	CATSRGQGGNEKLFF
TRBV7-2	TRBJ2-1	.	.	TGTGCCAGCAGCTTAAAACTGAGCGATGAGCAGTTCTTC	CASSLKLSDEQFF
TRBV10-1	TRBJ1-3	few	TRBD1	TGCGCCAGCAGTCAAACCGGGACAGGGAACACCATATATTTT	CASSQTGTGNTIYF
TRBV14	TRBJ2-6	.	.	TGTGCCAGCAGCCTGAGTGGTGGGGCCAACGTCCTGACTTTC	CASSLSGGANVLTF